This T cell receptor (beta chain) was obtained from a study of cytomegalovirus exposure and HLA in healthy donors. Study-level results: The study designated roughly 150 TCR beta chains cytomegalovirus-associated. A later analysis found TCR association rates differed by HLA locus, highest for DRB1 and lowest for HLA-C. Later analysis associated a missense DCLRE1C variant with TCR beta V- and J-gene trimming. Cytomegalovirus status, reportedly, was diagnosed with high specificity and sensitivity by the classifier.

The CDR3 has 16 residues. CDR1 and CDR2 from the germline V gene are SEHNR and FQNEAQ (reference sequence). Remarks on this clone: What it binds is not known. The junction departs from the called germline gene at one end, perhaps through a read error.

Primers for the PCR totalled 60 Vbeta and 13 Jbeta. Sequenced by immunoSEQ multiplex PCR; TCRdb stores in-frame clones only, minus some. The table shows 150,000 to 200,000 clones, with 85% to 90% occurring only once. The rearrangement joins TRBV7-9 to TRBJ2-3, with 10 bases identical to TRBD2. This clonotype was obtained from a woman aged 18-35 years in good health and CMV-seronegative. Sequenced material: PBMCs. DNA of the CDR3: TGTTCCAGCAGCTTATTAGGACTAGCGGGCACAGATACGCAGTATTTT. It translates to CSSSLLGLAGTDTQYF.